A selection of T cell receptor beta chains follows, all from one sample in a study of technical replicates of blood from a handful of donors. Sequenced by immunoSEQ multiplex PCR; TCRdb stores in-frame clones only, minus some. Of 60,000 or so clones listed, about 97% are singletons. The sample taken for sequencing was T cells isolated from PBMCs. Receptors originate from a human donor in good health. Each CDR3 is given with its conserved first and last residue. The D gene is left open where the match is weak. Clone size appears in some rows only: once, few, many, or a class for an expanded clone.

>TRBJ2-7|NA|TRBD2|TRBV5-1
CASSSSFSGGAGEQYF
TGCGCCAGCAGCTCCTCCTTTAGCGGGGGGGCCGGAGAGCAGTACTTC
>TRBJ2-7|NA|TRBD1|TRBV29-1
CSAGDRGYEQYF
TGCAGCGCGGGGGACAGGGGCTACGAGCAGTACTTC
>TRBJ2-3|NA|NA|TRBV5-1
CASRSRLAGTDTQYF
TGCGCCAGCAGGAGTCGCCTAGCAGGCACAGATACGCAGTATTTT
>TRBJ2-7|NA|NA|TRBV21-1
CASSKPRRDRGYEQYF
TGTGCCAGCAGCAAACCCCGTCGGGACAGGGGCTACGAGCAGTACTTC
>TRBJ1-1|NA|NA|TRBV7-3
CASSLAEGTEAFF
TGTGCCAGCAGCTTAGCGGAGGGCACTGAAGCTTTCTTT
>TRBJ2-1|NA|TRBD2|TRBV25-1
CASSDSGRTLGAEQFF
TGTGCCAGCAGTGATAGCGGGAGGACCCTCGGGGCGGAGCAGTTCTTC
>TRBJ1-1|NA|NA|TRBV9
CASSVAGRVAGEAFF
TGTGCCAGCAGCGTAGCGGGGCGGGTCGCGGGGGAAGCTTTCTTT
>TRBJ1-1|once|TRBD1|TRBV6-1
CASRKGQMNTEAFF
TGTGCCAGCAGAAAGGGACAGATGAACACTGAAGCTTTCTTT
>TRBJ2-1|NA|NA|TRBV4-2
CASSQDGEGSPFF
TGTGCCAGCAGCCAAGATGGAGAAGGATCACCGTTCTTC
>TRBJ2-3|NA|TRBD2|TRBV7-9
CASSPPRGGYTDTQYF
TGTGCCAGCAGCCCACCTCGGGGAGGGTACACAGATACGCAGTATTTT
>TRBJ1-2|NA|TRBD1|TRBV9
CASSLSGTGAAYGYTF
TGTGCCAGCAGCCTCTCAGGGACAGGGGCTGCGTATGGCTACACCTTC
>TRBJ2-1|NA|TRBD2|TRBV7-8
CASKAGGRYNEQFF
TGTGCCAGCAAAGCGGGGGGGAGGTACAATGAGCAGTTCTTC
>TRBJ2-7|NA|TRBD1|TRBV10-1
CASSGVFNPPGTGSYEQYF
TGCGCCAGCAGCGGGGTCTTCAATCCCCCCGGGACAGGGTCCTACGAGCAGTACTTC
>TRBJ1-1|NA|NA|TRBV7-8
CASKGSPGNTEAFF
TGTGCCAGCAAAGGGAGCCCGGGGAACACTGAAGCTTTCTTT
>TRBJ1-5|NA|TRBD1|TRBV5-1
CASSSHPTGEGSQPQHF
TGCGCCAGCAGCTCCCACCCGACAGGGGAGGGGAGCCAGCCCCAGCATTTT
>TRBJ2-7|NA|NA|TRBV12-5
CASGLLIEQYF
TGTGCTAGTGGTTTGTTAATCGAGCAGTACTTC
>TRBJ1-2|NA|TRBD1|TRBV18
CASSPNRGQRYGYTF
TGTGCCAGCTCACCCAACAGGGGGCAACGTTACGGCTACACCTTC
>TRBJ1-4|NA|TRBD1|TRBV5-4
CASSWTGTGGEKLFF
TGTGCCAGCAGCTGGACCGGGACAGGGGGCGAAAAACTGTTTTTT
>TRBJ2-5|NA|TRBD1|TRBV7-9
CASSLAPGTGGETQYF
TGTGCCAGCAGCTTAGCGCCCGGGACAGGGGGAGAGACCCAGTACTTC
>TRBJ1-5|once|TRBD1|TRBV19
CASSTRGTGGKQPQHF
TGTGCCAGTAGCACCCGAGGGACAGGGGGCAAGCAGCCCCAGCATTTT
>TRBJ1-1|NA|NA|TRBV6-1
CASSTNTEAFF
TGTGCCAGCAGCACAAACACTGAAGCTTTCTTT
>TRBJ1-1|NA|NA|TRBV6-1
CASTYTHTEAFF
TGTGCCAGCACGTACACCCACACTGAAGCTTTCTTT
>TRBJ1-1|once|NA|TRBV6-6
CASSYSTANTEAFF
TGTGCCAGCAGTTACTCGACAGCGAACACTGAAGCTTTCTTT
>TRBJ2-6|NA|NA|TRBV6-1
CASTPTRSGANVLTF
TGTGCCAGCACCCCAACGAGAAGTGGGGCCAACGTCCTGACTTTC
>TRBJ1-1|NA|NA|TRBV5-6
CASSFSVRTLGPEAFF
TGTGCCAGCAGCTTCTCAGTTCGGACACTGGGCCCTGAAGCTTTCTTT
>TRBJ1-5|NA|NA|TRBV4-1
CASSQEGRAGQPQHF
TGCGCCAGCAGCCAAGAAGGACGGGCGGGTCAGCCCCAGCATTTT
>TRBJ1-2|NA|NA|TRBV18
CASSPPYVAGGTYGYTF
TGTGCCAGCTCACCACCTTACGTCGCAGGAGGTACCTATGGCTACACCTTC
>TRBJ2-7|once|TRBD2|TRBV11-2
CASSLVVAGSTYEQYF
TGTGCCAGCAGCTTAGTTGTAGCGGGGAGCACCTACGAGCAGTACTTC
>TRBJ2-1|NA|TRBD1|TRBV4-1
CASSQYRDRAYNEQFF
TGCGCCAGCAGCCAGTATCGGGACAGGGCTTACAATGAGCAGTTCTTC
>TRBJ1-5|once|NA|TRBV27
CASSTNGLGQPQHF
TGTGCCAGCAGTACTAATGGGTTAGGTCAGCCCCAGCATTTT
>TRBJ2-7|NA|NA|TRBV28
CASQTPPDSYEQYF
TGTGCCAGTCAGACCCCTCCAGACTCGTACGAGCAGTACTTC
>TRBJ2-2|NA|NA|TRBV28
CASSPPPTLPNTGELFF
TGTGCCAGCAGTCCCCCACCGACACTCCCGAACACCGGGGAGCTGTTTTTT
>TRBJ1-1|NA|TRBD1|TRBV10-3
CAISEVGGGGWNTEAFF
TGTGCCATCAGTGAGGTAGGAGGGGGCGGTTGGAACACTGAAGCTTTCTTT
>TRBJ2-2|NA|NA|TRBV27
CASRAYTGELFF
TGTGCCAGCAGGGCTTACACCGGGGAGCTGTTTTTT
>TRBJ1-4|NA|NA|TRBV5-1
CASSLRGGEEGEKLFF
TGCGCCAGCAGCTTACGGGGTGGGGAAGAAGGTGAAAAACTGTTTTTT
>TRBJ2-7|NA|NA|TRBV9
CASSPAIASRYEQYF
TGTGCCAGCAGCCCAGCAATAGCCAGCCGCTACGAGCAGTACTTC
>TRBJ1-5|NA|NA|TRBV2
CASRTGYGNQPQHF
TGTGCCAGCAGAACAGGGTACGGCAATCAGCCCCAGCATTTT
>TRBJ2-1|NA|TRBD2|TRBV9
CASSVRLAGSRNEQFF
TGTGCCAGCAGCGTACGGCTAGCGGGGTCTAGGAATGAGCAGTTCTTC
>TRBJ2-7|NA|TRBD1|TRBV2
CASSRDRTYEQYF
TGTGCCAGCAGCCGGGACAGAACCTACGAGCAGTACTTC
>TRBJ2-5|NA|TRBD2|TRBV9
CASSAGLVETQYF
TGTGCCAGCAGCGCGGGACTAGTGGAGACCCAGTACTTC
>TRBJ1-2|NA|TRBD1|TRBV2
CASSLYKGAGYGYTF
TGTGCCAGCAGCCTCTACAAGGGGGCTGGGTATGGCTACACCTTC
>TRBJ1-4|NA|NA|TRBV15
CATSRVRGTNEKLFF
TGTGCCACCAGCAGAGTCCGGGGAACTAATGAAAAACTGTTTTTT
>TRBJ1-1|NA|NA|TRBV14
CASSQDLGGVNTEAFF
TGTGCCAGCAGCCAAGATCTAGGAGGGGTAAACACTGAAGCTTTCTTT
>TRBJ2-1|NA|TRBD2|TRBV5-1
CASSLWVQRESNEQFF
TGCGCCAGCAGCTTGTGGGTCCAGCGGGAGAGCAATGAGCAGTTCTTC
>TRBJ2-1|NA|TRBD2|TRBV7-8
CASSLVSGGASSYNEQFF
TGTGCCAGCAGCTTAGTTAGCGGGGGGGCTTCATCCTACAATGAGCAGTTCTTC
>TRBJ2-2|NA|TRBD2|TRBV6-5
CASCPDGGGTGELFF
TGTGCCAGCTGTCCCGACGGGGGGGGCACCGGGGAGCTGTTTTTT
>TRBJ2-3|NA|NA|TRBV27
CASTEADTQYF
TGTGCCAGCACCGAGGCGGATACGCAGTATTTT
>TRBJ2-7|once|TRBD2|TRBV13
CASSSGPSLAGLPYEQYF
TGTGCCAGCAGCTCCGGACCCTCACTAGCGGGGTTACCATACGAGCAGTACTTC
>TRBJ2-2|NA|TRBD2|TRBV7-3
CASSLRAGMNTGELFF
TGTGCCAGCAGCTTAAGAGCGGGGATGAACACCGGGGAGCTGTTTTTT
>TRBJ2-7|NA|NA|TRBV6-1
CASSPEGDEQYF
TGTGCCAGCAGTCCAGAAGGAGACGAGCAGTACTTC
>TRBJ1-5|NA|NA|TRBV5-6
CASSLGRAINQPQHF
TGTGCCAGCAGCTTGGGCAGGGCCATCAATCAGCCCCAGCATTTT
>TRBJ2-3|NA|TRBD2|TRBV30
CAWSAPAGVIFYTDTQYF
TGTGCCTGGAGTGCCCCGGCGGGGGTCATTTTTTACACAGATACGCAGTATTTT
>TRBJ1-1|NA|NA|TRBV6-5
CASNYRGQNTEAFF
TGTGCCAGCAATTATCGGGGACAGAACACTGAAGCTTTCTTT
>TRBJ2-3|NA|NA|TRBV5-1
CASSLMVPGDTQYF
TGCGCCAGCAGCTTGATGGTCCCCGGAGATACGCAGTATTTT
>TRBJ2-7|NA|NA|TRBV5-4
CASSYPGRTDYEQYF
TGTGCCAGCAGCTACCCGGGAAGGACCGATTACGAGCAGTACTTC
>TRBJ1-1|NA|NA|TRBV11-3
CASSSPEQGNTEAFF
TGTGCCAGCAGCAGCCCAGAACAGGGCAACACTGAAGCTTTCTTT
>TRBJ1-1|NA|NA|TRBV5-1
CASSLEGADQAFF
TGCGCCAGCAGCTTAGAAGGGGCCGACCAAGCTTTCTTT
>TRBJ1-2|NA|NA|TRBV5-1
CASRVRQFDYGYTF
TGCGCCAGCCGAGTTCGACAGTTCGACTATGGCTACACCTTC
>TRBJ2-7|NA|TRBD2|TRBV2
CASSPSGGESYEQYF
TGTGCCAGCAGCCCAAGCGGGGGGGAATCCTACGAGCAGTACTTC
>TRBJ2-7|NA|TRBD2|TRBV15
CATSRDPSGSYEQYF
TGTGCCACCAGCAGAGATCCTAGCGGCTCCTACGAGCAGTACTTC